These 28 T cell receptor beta chains were sequenced from one sample in a study of immune heterogeneity within non-small cell lung tumors (dated by TCRdb to 2017 to 2018). For the TCR template, genomic DNA was extracted from bulk tumor tissue, and 600 ng of gDNA was amplified for each sample. Multiple biopsies per primary tumor were taken during surgery, spaced as far apart as possible within the tumor mass. The study cohort was described as untreated, and patients were newly diagnosed NSCLC cases undergoing curative surgery. The sequencer listed for this sample is HiSeq X Ten. The TCR beta CDR3 region was amplified with a multiplex PCR system, in which a first round of approximately 10 cycles was run using 32 V-gene forward and 13 J-gene reverse primers. The public reads were reanalyzed by TCRdb: fastp trimming at Q25, MiXCR alignment, in-frame beta chains only. Each entry merges the rows of one CDR3 protein and shows their most common DNA and genes. Present in this sample are 1,900 or so distinct CDR3 sequences, 20% to 25% of which were seen just once. About 9.2% of the sample rests with the top ten.

The specimen was lung tumor tissue. These receptors were obtained from a woman in her forties or fifties with non-small cell lung cancer.

By share, this clonotype counts as medium-sized (0.01 to 0.1%). J is TRBJ2-7 and V is TRBV28; 12 nucleotides match TRBD2. J lost 2 bases, V lost 3 bases, and 11 bases had no gene match. Per the germline V gene, CDR1 is MDHEN and CDR2 is SYDVKM. There are 18 residues in the CDR3. The CDR3 DNA reads as TGTGCCAGCAGTTTCGTTGGACTAGCGGGATCAAAGCCCTACGAGCAGTACTTC. This gives the protein CASSFVGLAGSKPYEQYF.

This clonotype has more than one count but fewer than ten. J is TRBJ2-1 and V is TRBV6-1; D possibly uses TRBD1 or TRBD2 (5 bases each). V gave up 6 bases and J gave up 5 bases, with 20 bases separating them. Germline CDR1 MNHNS, CDR2 SASEGT. This CDR3 spans 16 amino acids. The CDR3 sequence: CASSALLGSGHNEQFF. CDR3 coding DNA: TGTGCCAGCAGCGCTCTACTAGGATCGGGGCACAATGAGCAGTTCTTC.

A few counts support this clonotype. The CDR3 does not close with the conserved phenylalanine or tryptophan, likely indicating a read error. The chain links TRBV28 to TRBJ2-7; possibly TRBD1 for D (6 bases). Germline CDR1 is MDHEN and CDR2 is SYDVKM. Trimming took 3 bases from V and 0 from J, leaving 15 bases between them. The CDR3 consists of 16 residues. CDR3 amino acids: CASSFTSGAPSYEQYL. For the CDR3, the DNA is TGTGCCAGCAGTTTCACCTCAGGGGCCCCCTCCTACGAGCAGTACCTC.

In the case of this clonotype: It may be a read error: a sequence one base away is much more abundant. Because it lacks the conserved phenylalanine or tryptophan at the end, this CDR3 is likely a read error. The J gene is TRBJ1-5, the V gene TRBV27; D uncertain. Germline V gene data show CDR1 as MNHEY and CDR2 as SMNVEV (reference sequence). The CDR3 length is 13 residues. Trimming took 2 bases from V and 4 from J, leaving 6 bases between them. CDR3 in DNA: TGTGCCAGCAGTTTAGATGCTAATCAGCCCCAGCATGTT. Translated, it gives CASSLDANQPQHV.

In its sample, this clonotype ranks as medium-sized. The chain carries TRBV6-1 and TRBJ2-7, with D uncertain. CDR1 MNHNS and CDR2 SASEGT come from the germline V gene. This CDR3 contains 14 residues. The V and J ends lost 1 base and 0 bases respectively, with 7 bases between them. The CDR3 region has the DNA TGTGCCAGCAGTGAAGGAAGCAGCTCCTACGAGCAGTACTTC. As protein: CASSEGSSSYEQYF.

This clonotype has a handful of counts. The chain couples TRBV7-6 to TRBJ2-6; D unresolved. Germline V gene lookup returns CDR1 SGHVS and CDR2 FNYEAQ. Trimming took 1 base from V and 2 from J, leaving 6 bases between them. The CDR3 is 15 residues long. CDR3 DNA sequence: TGTGCCAGCAGCTTAGGCCGGGCTGGGGCCAACGTCCTGACTTTC. Residues: CASSLGRAGANVLTF.

This clonotype appeared once. This may be a read error: a much more frequent sequence differs by one nucleotide. The J gene is TRBJ1-2, the V gene TRBV11-2; D is uncertain. The CDR3 spans 13 residues. The germline V gene encodes CDR1 SGHAT and CDR2 FQNNGV. Here the CDR3 DNA reads TGTGCCAGGAGCTTAGCGACTAACTATGGCTACACCTTC. The encoded protein is CARSLATNYGYTF.

V usage is TRBV20-1 and J usage is TRBJ2-3; D possibly corresponds to TRBD2 (6 bases). The germline gives CDR1 DFQATT, CDR2 SNEGSKA (reference sequence). The germline V and J ends were trimmed by 5 bases and 4 bases, with 19 bases remaining between them. The CDR3 runs to 15 residues. CDR3 region: CSASPGLGAPDTQYF. The CDR3, as DNA: TGCAGTGCTTCCCCGGGACTTGGTGCCCCAGATACGCAGTATTTT.

The chain employs TRBV28 and TRBJ2-5; D tentatively fits TRBD1 or TRBD2 (5 bases each). V dropped 5 bases and J dropped 4 bases, with 17 bases sitting between them. This CDR3 is built from 15 residues. Germline-derived CDR1 and CDR2 are MDHEN and SYDVKM. The CDR3 DNA follows: TGTGCCAGCAGTATGGGGCAAGGAGGCTTAGAGACCCAGTACTTC. Its protein is CASSMGQGGLETQYF.

In this sample, this clonotype is medium-sized (0.01 to 0.1%). The rearrangement joins TRBV20-1 to TRBJ1-1; TRBD1 aligns across 8 bases. Trimming at V came to 3 bases and at J to 3 bases, leaving 18 bases not matched to a gene. CDR3 size: 18 residues. Germline V CDR1 and CDR2: DFQATT, SNEGSKA (reference sequence). This chain's CDR3 is CSASNFHRQGPRDTEAFF. The CDR3 DNA is TGCAGTGCTAGTAATTTCCATCGACAGGGGCCGAGGGACACTGAAGCTTTCTTT.

This clonotype is medium-sized (0.01 to 0.1%) in the sample. Since the CDR3 does not end with the conserved phenylalanine or tryptophan, this likely comes from a read error. No DNA is shown, since the ends of the CDR3 on it are uncertain; the CDR3 is the one TCRdb lists. The chain links TRBV6-6 to TRBJ1-1; TRBD1, as called in the table, went unchecked against the DNA. The V gene's germline CDR1 is MNHNY and CDR2 SVGAGI (reference sequence). The CDR3 totals 13 residues, both ends included. CDR3 in amino acids: CASSYSPGQAVRM.

This chain uses TRBV20-1 with TRBJ2-5, with D possibly TRBD1 on 6 matching bases. The CDR3 consists of 13 residues. V lost 8 bases and J lost 4, with 17 bases in between. Germline V gene data show CDR1 as DFQATT and CDR2 as SNEGSKA (reference sequence). The CDR3 sequence: CSTLDRSRETQYF. The DNA for the CDR3 is TGCAGTACCCTTGACAGGTCGAGAGAGACCCAGTACTTC.

This clonotype is termed medium-sized. The chain has TRBV6-1 and TRBJ2-1, with 9 bases fitting TRBD1. The trim removed 9 bases at V and 6 bases at J, leaving 9 bases unmatched. This CDR3 has 14 residues. Germline loops: CDR1 MNHNS, CDR2 SASEGT. The CDR3 loop reads CASNPGQGPNEQFF. CDR3 bases: TGTGCCAGTAATCCGGGACAGGGTCCCAATGAGCAGTTCTTC.

This clonotype was counted between two and nine times. The V gene is TRBV6-1, the J gene TRBJ1-5; TRBD1 aligns across 8 bases. Germline assignment: CDR1 MNHNS and CDR2 SASEGT. V lost 10 bases to trimming and J lost 5 bases; unmatched junction nucleotides: 10. The CDR3 contains 14 residues. The CDR3 nucleotides read TGTGCCACCAGCTGGGGGACAGGAGATCAGCCCCAGCATTTT. This translates into CATSWGTGDQPQHF.

This clonotype appeared a few times. This chain connects TRBV7-9 to TRBJ2-7, with unresolved D. The germline V gene has CDR1 SEHNR and CDR2 FQNEAQ (reference sequence). V was cut by 1 base and J by 0 bases, with 7 bases left in between. This CDR3 is built from 14 residues. In DNA form, the CDR3 reads TGTGCCAGCAGCTTAGGCAGTGTCTCCTACGAGCAGTACTTC. As protein: CASSLGSVSYEQYF. Using reference TRBV7-9 and TRBJ2-7 for the parts outside the CDR3, the full variable domain is DTGVSQNPRHKITKRGQNVTFRCDPISEHNRLYWYRQTLGQGPEFLTYFQNEAQLEKSRLLSDRFSAERPKGSFSTLEIQRTEQGDSAMYLCASSLGSVSYEQYFGPGTRLTVT.

By share, this clonotype ranks as medium-sized. The V gene is TRBV2, the J gene TRBJ2-7, with 14 nucleotides matching TRBD2. CDR3 size: 16 residues. Trimming took 8 bases from V and 4 from J; bases not matched to a gene: 10. CDR1 is SNHLY and CDR2 is FYNNEI in the germline V gene. The DNA for the CDR3 is TGTGCCAGCGACGGACTAGCGGGAGGTGTCCTTTACGAGCAGTACTTC. Protein product: CASDGLAGGVLYEQYF.

In its sample, this clonotype ranks as large. This chain links TRBV13 with TRBJ2-7; no clear D. The CDR3 extends over 13 amino acids. The ends were cut back, 1 base at V and 3 bases at J, with 7 bases in the middle. The germline V gene encodes CDR1 PRHDT and CDR2 FYEKMQ (reference sequence). Here the CDR3 reads CASSLVGIYEQYF. Here the CDR3 DNA reads TGTGCCAGCAGCTTAGTAGGGATCTACGAGCAGTACTTC.

This clonotype is labeled as large. The V and J genes are TRBV27 and TRBJ2-6; D uncertain. Germline-derived CDR1 and CDR2 are MNHEY and SMNVEV (reference sequence). This CDR3 has 18 residues. Trimming removed 6 bases at V and 2 bases at J, with 20 bases between. The CDR3 region has the DNA TGTGCCAGCAGCTACCTGAGTGCTTCAGGTCCTGGGGCCAACGTCCTGACTTTC. Translating gives CASSYLSASGPGANVLTF.

By proportion, this clonotype is large. The CDR3 DNA reads as TGTGCCTGGAGCCCGGGACAGGGAAGGGAAAAACTGTTTTTT. It yields the protein CAWSPGQGREKLFF. The chain links TRBV30 to TRBJ1-4; 9 bases map to TRBD1. The CDR3 runs 14 residues. The J segment lost 8 bases and the V segment lost 3 bases, leaving 7 bases of the junction unmatched. Germline loops: CDR1 GTSNPN, CDR2 SVGIG (reference sequence).

By share, this clonotype counts as medium-sized. The rearrangement uses TRBV20-1 and TRBJ1-1; the match to TRBD1 covers 8 bases. The V gene end was trimmed by 3 bases and the J gene end by 3 bases; junction bases not matched to a gene: 18. CDR3 length: 18 residues. CDR1 DFQATT and CDR2 SNEGSKA come from the germline V gene (reference sequence). This chain's CDR3 is CSASNSHRQGPRDTEAFF. The CDR3 nucleotides read TGCAGTGCTAGTAATTCCCATCGACAGGGGCCGAGGGACACTGAAGCTTTCTTT.

The chain uses TRBV28 and TRBJ1-6; D is unresolved. The V end was cut by 5 bases, the J end by 14 bases, with 16 bases between. This CDR3 is built from 13 residues. The V gene's germline CDR1 is MDHEN and CDR2 SYDVKM. DNA for the CDR3: TGTGCCAGCAGTAATGCAGTGGATGGGGCCCTCCACTTT. Translated: CASSNAVDGALHF. The entire variable domain, with the rest obtained from reference TRBV28 and TRBJ1-6, is as follows: DVKVTQSSRYLVKRTGEKVFLECVQDMDHENMFWYRQDPGLGLRLIYFSYDVKMKEKGDIPEGYSVSREKKERFSLILESASTNQTSMYLCASSNAVDGALHFGNGTRLTVT.

This clonotype is large by share. The DNA of the CDR3 is TGTGCCAGCAGTTATGATCCCGGACCCGCCGGCTACACCTTC. Its protein is CASSYDPGPAGYTF. This chain joins TRBV6-1 and TRBJ1-2, with unresolved D. The CDR3 is 14 amino acids. Germline lookup yields CDR1 MNHNS and CDR2 SASEGT. V was pared by 5 bases and J by 8 bases, with 18 bases between.

This rearrangement joins TRBV14 to TRBJ2-5; D is possibly TRBD2 (6 bases). The CDR3 consists of 15 residues. V dropped 2 bases and J dropped 4 bases, with 14 bases sitting between them. From germline, CDR1 is SGHDN and CDR2 FVKESK. CDR3 amino acids: CASSQIGGLRETQYF. The CDR3 bases are TGTGCCAGCAGCCAAATCGGGGGATTAAGAGAGACCCAGTACTTC.

This clonotype counts as medium-sized. This chain connects TRBV20-1 to TRBJ1-5; D is possibly TRBD1 (6 bases). Trimming stripped 3 bases from V and 6 bases from J, with 21 bases between. Germline V gene sequence: CDR1 DFQATT, CDR2 SNEGSKA (reference sequence). CDR3 length equals 16 residues. CDR3 sequence reads: CSASWEGGIFGQPQHF. For the CDR3, the DNA is TGCAGTGCTAGTTGGGAGGGGGGAATATTTGGTCAGCCCCAGCATTTT.

As to this clonotype: It may be a read error: a sequence one base away is much more abundant. V is TRBV2 and J is TRBJ1-1; tentative D call: TRBD1 (5 bases). The ends were cut back, 10 bases at V and 5 bases at J, with 17 bases in the middle. The germline V gene encodes CDR1 SNHLY and CDR2 FYNNEI. The CDR3 is 13 amino acids. The chain's CDR3 is CANRFQGSTEAFF. The CDR3 region has the DNA TGTGCCAACAGGTTCCAGGGATCAACTGAAGCTTTCTTT.

This clonotype was observed a few times. The rearrangement uses TRBV4-3 and TRBJ2-1, with 9 bases identical to TRBD2. V lost 4 bases and J lost 2; bases outside the gene matches: 12. This CDR3 contains 18 residues. Per the germline V gene, CDR1 is LGHNA and CDR2 is YSLEER. The CDR3 here is CASSLLPSGTQPYNEQFF. The CDR3 DNA reads TGCGCCAGCAGCCTGCTCCCTAGCGGGACACAGCCCTACAATGAGCAGTTCTTC.

This clonotype is medium-sized (0.01 to 0.1%) in the sample. The rearrangement joins TRBV6-1 to TRBJ2-5; D is unresolved. V lost 7 bases to trimming and J lost 2 bases, with 11 bases between them. Germline CDR1 reads MNHNS; CDR2 reads SASEGT. The CDR3 spans 13 residues. In DNA form, the CDR3 reads TGTGCCAGCAATTGGGCAGAGCAAGAGACCCAGTACTTC. Amino acids: CASNWAEQETQYF.

V gene TRBV18 combines with J gene TRBJ1-1; 9 bases fit TRBD1. Germline CDR1 and CDR2: KGHSH and LQKENI. With 5 bases clipped from V and 11 bases from J, the junction kept 9 bases outside the gene matches. CDR3 length: 13 amino acids. DNA for the CDR3: TGTGCCAGCTCAGCGTCCGGGACAGGGAATGCTTTCTTT. It is translated as CASSASGTGNAFF.